The 5 T cell receptor beta chains below all came from one sample that was sequenced in a study of OX40 agonist ivuxolimab in advanced cancers. The repertoire was sequenced with immunoSEQ multiplex PCR; TCRdb's copy has only in-frame clones and lacks some. The sample includes around 60,000 clones, 77% of them seen just once. Material: CD4+ or CD8+ T cells sorted from blood, obtained in a trial of the OX40 agonist ivuxolimab. All receptors derive from an adult with an advanced solid tumor such as melanoma, head and neck, liver or kidney cancer.

The chain has TRBV5-1 and TRBJ2-5; 8 bases map to TRBD2. The CDR3 is made up of 14 amino acids. The trim removed 4 bases at V and 5 bases at J, leaving 7 bases unmatched. Germline CDR1 SGHRS, CDR2 YFSETQ. CDR3 sequence (DNA): TGCGCCAGCAGCATGTGGACTAGCCAGGAGACCCAGTACTTC. It yields the protein CASSMWTSQETQYF.

V usage is TRBV2 and J usage is TRBJ2-1; D ambiguous. The CDR3 consists of 11 residues. V lost 4 bases and J 6 bases, leaving 4 bases between the germline ends. Germline CDR1 SNHLY, CDR2 FYNNEI. The CDR3 reads CASSGVNEQFF. In nucleotides, the CDR3 is TGTGCCAGCAGTGGAGTCAATGAGCAGTTCTTC.

V is TRBV13 and J is TRBJ1-2; 7 positions agree with TRBD1. Germline V lookup: CDR1 PRHDT, CDR2 FYEKMQ (reference sequence). Trimming removed 7 bases from V and 8 bases from J; junction bases left unmatched: 10. This CDR3 has 13 residues. CDR3 coding DNA: TGTGCCAGCACCTCGGGGCAGGGGGACGGCTACACCTTC. Protein: CASTSGQGDGYTF.

V and J are TRBV19 and TRBJ2-5; 13 positions match TRBD2. The length of the CDR3 is 15 residues. V dropped 6 bases and J dropped 4; count of bases not matched to a gene: 5. The germline V gene encodes CDR1 LNHDA and CDR2 SQIVND (reference sequence). The CDR3 sequence is CASRTSGRFAETQYF. The CDR3 nucleotides read TGTGCCAGTAGGACTAGCGGGAGGTTTGCAGAGACCCAGTACTTC. The full variable domain, with the rest looked up from reference TRBV19 and TRBJ2-5, is DGGITQSPKYLFRKEGQNVTLSCEQNLNHDAMYWYRQDPGQGLRLIYYSQIVNDFQKGDIAEGYSVSREKKESFPLTVTSAQKNPTAFYLCASRTSGRFAETQYFGPGTRLLVL.

The chain employs TRBV5-1 and TRBJ1-3; D is perhaps TRBD1 (6 bases). The CDR3 consists of 14 residues. Germline V gives CDR1 SGHRS, CDR2 YFSETQ. Trimming removed 4 bases from V and 2 bases from J, with 10 bases in between. CDR3 protein: CASSPWGPGNTIYF. Written as DNA, the CDR3 is TGCGCCAGCAGCCCCTGGGGGCCTGGAAACACCATATATTTT.